The following is a T cell receptor beta chain sequence with its context. The data are from a study of blood T cell repertoires in COVID-19. Study overall: Researchers got acute and convalescent COVID-19 samples from the United States, Italy and Spain. The analysed material was cDNA or gDNA that came from T cells, B-cell-depleted T cells, or PBMCs.

Produced via immunoSEQ multiplex PCR; TCRdb's table is partial and in-frame only. The sample contains more than 300,000 clones, more than 70% of which appear only once. Trimming left V 3 bases short and J 5 bases short, with 16 bases between. Germline V gives CDR1 SGHVS, CDR2 FNYEAQ. The CDR3 totals 15 residues. This receptor was obtained from a woman aged 25 to 39 with COVID-19, enrolled during active disease. The chain has TRBV7-6 and TRBJ2-5, with a weak D call TRBD2 (5 bases). Sequencing was performed on peripheral blood. The CDR3 sequence is CASSFLRGNAETQYF. CDR3 DNA sequence: TGTGCCAGCAGCTTTCTACGGGGTAACGCGGAGACCCAGTACTTC.